The 19 T cell receptor beta chains in this list originate from one sample, sequenced in a study of T-cell reconstitution after alpha-beta-depleted transplantation in children. The authors prepared the TCRbeta library with unique molecular identifiers. Each CDR3 protein is one row after TCRdb ran MiXCR on the PCR reads. The table has approximately 350,000 distinct CDR3 sequences, 16% seen once. The material was PBMCs, mostly from graft donor cells, obtained 360 days after TCRalphabeta/CD19-depleted stem cell transplant. These receptors all stem from a male patient between 2 and 10 years old who had a stem cell transplant for acute lymphoblastic leukemia, so the T cells may come from the graft donor.

Only a few counts were recorded for this clonotype. This chain uses TRBV28 with TRBJ1-2; possibly TRBD1 for D (6 bases). This CDR3 contains 14 residues. CDR1 MDHEN and CDR2 SYDVKM come from the germline V gene. V gave up 10 bases and J gave up 2 bases, with 17 bases separating them. The CDR3 is CAILKGGVNYGYTF. The CDR3, as DNA: TGTGCCATTCTTAAGGGGGGGGTGAACTATGGCTACACCTTC.

The table lists this clonotype with a few counts. The chain uses TRBV11-3 and TRBJ2-3; D gene ambiguous. Germline V gene sequence: CDR1 SGHNT, CDR2 YENEEA. CDR3 size: 13 residues. Between the trimmed V and J ends, which lost 4 bases and 2 bases, there was a span of 7 bases. CDR3 nucleotide sequence: TGTGCCAGCAGCTCCCAGGTCACAGATACGCAGTATTTT. Translated, it gives CASSSQVTDTQYF.

This clonotype was seen a few times. The chain carries TRBV6-1 and TRBJ2-1; the D gene is possibly TRBD1 (5 bases). This CDR3 is 12 amino acids long. V was pared by 7 bases and J by 4 bases, with 8 bases between. Looked up from germline, CDR1 is MNHNS and CDR2 is SASEGT. CDR3 region: CASTQGYNEQFF. Written as DNA, the CDR3 is TGTGCCAGCACCCAGGGTTACAATGAGCAGTTCTTC.

The chain employs TRBV2 and TRBJ2-1; D unclear. This CDR3 comprises 12 residues. Deletions cut 7 bases from V and 0 bases from J, with 4 bases between. The germline V gene encodes CDR1 SNHLY and CDR2 FYNNEI. CDR3 loop: CASKSSYNEQFF. For the CDR3, the DNA is TGTGCCAGCAAGTCCTCCTACAATGAGCAGTTCTTC.

The chain combines TRBV6-5 with TRBJ2-7; TRBD1 agrees at 8 bases. This CDR3 is built from 16 residues. Trimming at V came to 4 bases and at J to 3 bases, leaving 11 bases not matched to a gene. The germline V gene has CDR1 MNHEY and CDR2 SVGAGI. The chain's CDR3 is CASSLTKGTGGYEQYF. The CDR3 DNA reads as TGTGCCAGCAGTTTAACGAAAGGCACAGGGGGCTACGAGCAGTACTTC.

This clonotype was seen repeatedly, ten times or more. The rearrangement joins TRBV5-1 to TRBJ1-4, with D maybe TRBD1 (5 bases). CDR1 is SGHRS, CDR2 YFSETQ, per germline. Trimming left V 4 bases short and J 4 bases short, with 11 bases between. This CDR3 comprises 14 residues. The CDR3 spells CASSPGTGNEKLFF. The CDR3 DNA sequence: TGCGCCAGCAGCCCCGGGACGGGTAATGAAAAACTGTTTTTT. Looking up the rest from reference TRBV5-1 and TRBJ1-4 gives the full variable domain: KAGVTQTPRYLIKTRGQQVTLSCSPISGHRSVSWYQQTPGQGLQFLFEYFSETQRNKGNFPGRFSGRQFSNSRSEMNVSTLELGDSALYLCASSPGTGNEKLFFGSGTQLSVL.

This clonotype has ten or more counts. V is TRBV10-3 and J is TRBJ2-7; no definite D call. Trimming shortened V by 2 bases and J by 3 bases, and 14 bases separated the two germline ends. This CDR3 is 15 amino acids long. CDR1 is ENHRY and CDR2 is SYGVKD in the germline V gene. For the CDR3, the DNA is TGTGCCATCAGTGAGGCTGATATGACACACTACGAGCAGTACTTC. This gives the protein CAISEADMTHYEQYF.

In this sample, this clonotype turned up many times. The chain is built from TRBV12-3 or TRBV12-4 and TRBJ2-3, with 9 positions matching TRBD1. The CDR3 consists of 15 residues. V gave up 6 bases and J gave up 2 bases; unmatched junction bases: 6. The DNA of the CDR3 is TGTGCCAGCAGGATAACAGGGGGCCCCACAGATACGCAGTATTTT. This translates into CASRITGGPTDTQYF.

This clonotype has just a few counts. This chain uses TRBV12-3 or TRBV12-4 with TRBJ2-3, with 11 bases fitting TRBD2. V lost 3 bases to trimming and J lost 2 bases; unmatched junction nucleotides: 4. CDR3 length: 16 residues. The CDR3 bases are TGTGCCAGCAGTTTCTGGACTAGCGGGCTCACAGATACGCAGTATTTT. It yields the protein CASSFWTSGLTDTQYF.

V gene TRBV24-1 combines with J gene TRBJ2-1, with 11 bases aligning to TRBD2. From germline, CDR1 is KGHDR and CDR2 SFDVKD. The CDR3 contains 12 residues. V dropped 8 bases and J dropped 10; count of bases not matched to a gene: 3. The CDR3: CATNVAGGEQFF. In DNA, the CDR3 is TGTGCCACCAACGTAGCGGGAGGGGAGCAGTTCTTC.

CDR3 residues: CASIRGTSGTDTQYF. DNA for the CDR3: TGCGCCAGCATCCGAGGGACTAGCGGCACAGATACGCAGTATTTT. J is TRBJ2-3 and V is TRBV5-1, with 10 bases aligning to TRBD2. CDR3 length: 15 residues. V shed 6 bases and J 1 base; nucleotides not matched to a gene: 5. Germline-derived CDR1 and CDR2 are SGHRS and YFSETQ.

Ten or more counts support this clonotype. The chain combines TRBV7-2 with TRBJ1-1; D unclear. The CDR3 runs to 16 residues. V was trimmed by 3 bases and J by 2 bases, leaving 16 bases between them. CDR1 is SGHTA and CDR2 is FQGNSA in the germline V gene. DNA of the CDR3: TGTGCCAGCAGCTTCGGACCTCTTAGGGCCAACACTGAAGCTTTCTTT. Translation: CASSFGPLRANTEAFF.

This clonotype was seen a few times. This chain joins TRBV20-1 and TRBJ2-1, with D possibly called TRBD1 or TRBD2 (5 bases each). CDR1 is DFQATT and CDR2 is SNEGSKA in the germline V gene (reference sequence). CDR3 length: 15 residues. The V end lost 1 base, the J end lost 6 bases, and 16 bases lay between the germline ends. CDR3 in DNA: TGCAGTGCTAGAGGGGCCCGGGACCAGTCCAATGAGCAGTTCTTC. This encodes CSARGARDQSNEQFF.

In this sample, this clonotype turned up many times. V usage is TRBV12-3 or TRBV12-4 and J usage is TRBJ2-1; 7 bases line up with TRBD2. This CDR3 is built from 14 residues. J was trimmed by 3 bases and V by 6 bases; bases with no gene match: 5. The CDR3 DNA sequence: TGTGCCAGCAGCTGGGGGGGGGACTACAATGAGCAGTTCTTC. This encodes CASSWGGDYNEQFF.

This clonotype occurred a few times. The chain recombines TRBV28 with TRBJ1-5; the D is unclear. The CDR3 is 21 amino acids. Trimming stripped 4 bases from V and 0 bases from J, with 28 bases between. Germline V gene lookup returns CDR1 MDHEN and CDR2 SYDVKM. The CDR3 loop reads CASSSSPRHEKRSFSNQPQHF. DNA of the CDR3: TGTGCCAGCAGTTCCTCGCCCCGACATGAAAAGAGATCATTTAGCAATCAGCCCCAGCATTTT. Complete variable domain (other parts from reference TRBV28 and TRBJ1-5): DVKVTQSSRYLVKRTGEKVFLECVQDMDHENMFWYRQDPGLGLRLIYFSYDVKMKEKGDIPEGYSVSREKKERFSLILESASTNQTSMYLCASSSSPRHEKRSFSNQPQHFGDGTRLSIL.

This chain uses TRBV20-1 with TRBJ2-3; 10 nucleotides align to TRBD2. The CDR3 totals 15 residues. Germline-derived CDR1 and CDR2 are DFQATT and SNEGSKA (reference sequence). Trimming removed 0 bases from V and 0 bases from J; junction bases left unmatched: 0. In nucleotides, the CDR3 is TGCAGTGCTAGAGAACTAGCGGGGAGCACAGATACGCAGTATTTT. Translating gives CSARELAGSTDTQYF.

This clonotype showed up many times. Here the CDR3 reads CASSDSGSRNEQFF. Here the CDR3 DNA reads TGTGCCAGCAGTGACTCGGGCTCCCGCAATGAGCAGTTCTTC. V is TRBV6-4 and J is TRBJ2-1, with D unclear. This CDR3 is built from 14 residues. V was cut by 0 bases and J by 6 bases, with 9 bases left in between. CDR1 MRHNA and CDR2 SNTAGT come from the germline V gene.

The chain carries TRBV5-1 and TRBJ2-3, with D possibly TRBD2 on 6 matching bases. The CDR3 length is 13 residues. The V end lost 5 bases, the J end lost 4 bases, and 11 bases lay between the germline ends. Per the germline V gene, CDR1 is SGHRS and CDR2 is YFSETQ. The DNA for the CDR3 is TGCGCCAGCAGGCCGGGACTGGCAGATACGCAGTATTTT. This encodes CASRPGLADTQYF.

This chain joins TRBV29-1 and TRBJ2-1; possibly TRBD2 for D (7 bases). This CDR3 is 13 amino acids long. Trimming shortened V by 2 bases and J by 8 bases, and 13 bases separated the two germline ends. Germline CDR1 SQVTM, CDR2 ANQGSEA. The DNA of the CDR3 is TGCAGCGTTGAAAACCGGGGGGCATATGAGCAGTTCTTC. It translates to CSVENRGAYEQFF.